This entry concerns a single T cell receptor beta chain. The antigen is not known. The record originates from a study of a mutant IDH1 vaccine in newly diagnosed glioma. Study-wide background: Patients had received radiotherapy, temozolomide, or both previously, most receiving both.

Some clones are missing from TCRdb's copy, which holds only in-frame ones; the method was immunoSEQ multiplex PCR. The sample holds some 60,000 clones, under 90% seen once. CDR1 KGHSH and CDR2 LQKENI come from the germline V gene. The CDR3 loop spans 14 amino acids. V was trimmed by 6 bases and J by 6 bases, leaving 17 bases between them. Time point reported: week 11, during vaccination. All doses held 300 ug of mutant IDH1 20-mer peptide, with topical imiquimod. The specimen comprised PBMCs, sampled from a glioma patient whose treatment included an IDH1 peptide vaccine. This TCR was sampled from a man younger than 40 with glioma. V and J are TRBV18 and TRBJ1-1, with a possible D match to TRBD1 (5 bases). The CDR3 nucleotides are TGTGCCAGCTCTGGCCAACGGACAACCCCTGAAGCTTTCTTT. Translation gives CASSGQRTTPEAFF.